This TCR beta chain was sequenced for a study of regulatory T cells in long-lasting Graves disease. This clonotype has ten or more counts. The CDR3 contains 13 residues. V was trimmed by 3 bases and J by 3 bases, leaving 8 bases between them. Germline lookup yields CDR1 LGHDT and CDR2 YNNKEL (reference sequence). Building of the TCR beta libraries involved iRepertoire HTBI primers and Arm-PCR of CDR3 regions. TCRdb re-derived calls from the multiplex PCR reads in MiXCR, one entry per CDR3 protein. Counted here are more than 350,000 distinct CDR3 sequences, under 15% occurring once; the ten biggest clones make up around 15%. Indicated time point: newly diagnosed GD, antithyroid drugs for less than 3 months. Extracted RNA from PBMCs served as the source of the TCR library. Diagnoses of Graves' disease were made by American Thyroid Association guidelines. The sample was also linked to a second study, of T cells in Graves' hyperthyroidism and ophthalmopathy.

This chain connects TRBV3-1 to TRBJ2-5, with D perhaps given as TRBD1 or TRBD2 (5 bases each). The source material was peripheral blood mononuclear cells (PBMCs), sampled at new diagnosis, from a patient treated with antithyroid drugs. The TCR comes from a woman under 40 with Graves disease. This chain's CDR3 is CASSQGRKETQYF. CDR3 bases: TGTGCCAGCAGCCAGGGACGGAAAGAGACCCAGTACTTC.